These T cell receptor beta chains were read from a single sample in a study of blood T cell repertoires in COVID-19. Assay: immunoSEQ multiplex PCR; the TCRdb copy retains only in-frame clones and omits some. The table includes some 110,000 clones, 82% detected once. Sequenced material: peripheral blood. The receptors originated from a woman between 70 and 85 years old with acute or convalescent COVID-19. CDR3s include the opening cysteine and the closing phenylalanine or tryptophan. The D gene is left open where the match is weak. The size entry is marked missing in some rows and otherwise reads once, few, many or a size class.

>-|TRBJ1-3|TRBV2|-
CASARGSGNTIYF
TGTGCCTCGGCCAGAGGATCTGGAAACACCATATATTTT
>-|TRBJ2-4|TRBV12-3/TRBV12-4|-
CASSLKNIQYF
TGTGCCAGCAGCCTCAAAAACATTCAGTACTTC
>-|TRBJ2-1|TRBV5-6|-
CASTLQGGPSNEQFF
TGTGCCAGCACCCTCCAGGGGGGCCCATCCAATGAGCAGTTCTTC
>-|TRBJ2-5|TRBV5-1|-
CASSLSGPSQETQYF
TGCGCCAGCAGCTTGAGCGGGCCCAGCCAAGAGACCCAGTACTTC
>-|TRBJ1-1|TRBV29-1|-
CSVSNTVNTEAFF
TGCAGCGTTAGCAATACGGTGAACACTGAAGCTTTCTTT
>-|TRBJ1-1|TRBV5-5|-
CASSAYRVGAFF
TGTGCCAGCAGCGCCTACAGGGTGGGGGCTTTCTTT
>-|TRBJ2-1|TRBV18|-
CASSPLSAGTFYNEQFF
TGTGCCAGCTCACCATTATCGGCGGGTACTTTCTACAATGAGCAGTTCTTC
>-|TRBJ1-3|TRBV24-1|-
CATSDPTASKGGNTIYF
TGTGCCACCAGTGATCCCACCGCCTCGAAGGGGGGAAACACCATATATTTT
>-|TRBJ2-7|TRBV2|once
CASSDGIEKAYEQYF
TGTGCCAGCAGCGACGGGATCGAAAAGGCCTACGAGCAGTACTTC
>-|TRBJ1-4|TRBV12-5|-
CASGHTGRGPNEKLFF
TGTGCTAGTGGTCATACAGGGCGGGGGCCTAATGAAAAACTGTTTTTT
>-|TRBJ2-5|TRBV12-3/TRBV12-4|-
CASRSGTSETQYF
TGTGCCAGCAGATCCGGGACTTCGGAGACCCAGTACTTC
>TRBD2|TRBJ2-5|TRBV10-3|-
CAISEVPSGVGETQYF
TGTGCCATCAGTGAGGTGCCTAGCGGGGTTGGAGAGACCCAGTACTTC
>-|TRBJ1-2|TRBV6-5|once
CASRDPANYGYTF
TGTGCCAGCCGGGATCCTGCTAACTATGGCTACACCTTC
>-|TRBJ1-4|TRBV19|-
CASSIRENRDEKLFF
TGTGCCAGTAGTATTCGGGAAAATCGGGATGAAAAACTGTTTTTT
>-|TRBJ2-3|TRBV10-1|-
CASSESTGGIDTQYF
TGCGCCAGCAGTGAGTCGACGGGCGGGATAGATACGCAGTATTTT
>-|TRBJ2-7|TRBV5-1|-
CASTDPSGYYEQYF
TGCGCCAGCACAGATCCCTCAGGCTACTACGAGCAGTACTTC
>-|TRBJ1-5|TRBV24-1|few
CAPAGIGVGNQPQHF
TGTGCCCCAGCAGGGATAGGGGTCGGCAATCAGCCCCAGCATTTT
>-|TRBJ1-1|TRBV7-2|few
CASSPSYGGNTEAFF
TGTGCCAGCAGCCCCAGTTACGGGGGGAACACTGAAGCTTTCTTT
>TRBD2|TRBJ2-1|TRBV27|-
CASSLPSGGIGEQFF
TGTGCCAGCAGTTTGCCCAGCGGGGGCATTGGGGAGCAGTTCTTC
>-|TRBJ1-2|TRBV18|-
CASSPRTGFYGYTF
TGTGCCAGCTCACCCAGAACAGGCTTCTATGGCTACACCTTC
>TRBD1|TRBJ1-4|TRBV5-6|-
CASSSLTTGGEKLFF
TGTGCCAGCAGCTCTCTTACGACAGGGGGTGAAAAACTGTTTTTT
>-|TRBJ2-1|TRBV19|-
CASSRQGKNEQFF
TGTGCCAGTAGTAGGCAGGGTAAGAATGAGCAGTTCTTC
>-|TRBJ1-6|TRBV30|-
CAWSVTGDSPLHF
TGTGCCTGGAGTGTAACAGGTGATTCACCCCTCCACTTT
>TRBD2|TRBJ2-6|TRBV2|-
CASRAGGSGANVLTF
TGTGCCAGCAGGGCGGGGGGCTCTGGGGCCAACGTCCTGACTTTC